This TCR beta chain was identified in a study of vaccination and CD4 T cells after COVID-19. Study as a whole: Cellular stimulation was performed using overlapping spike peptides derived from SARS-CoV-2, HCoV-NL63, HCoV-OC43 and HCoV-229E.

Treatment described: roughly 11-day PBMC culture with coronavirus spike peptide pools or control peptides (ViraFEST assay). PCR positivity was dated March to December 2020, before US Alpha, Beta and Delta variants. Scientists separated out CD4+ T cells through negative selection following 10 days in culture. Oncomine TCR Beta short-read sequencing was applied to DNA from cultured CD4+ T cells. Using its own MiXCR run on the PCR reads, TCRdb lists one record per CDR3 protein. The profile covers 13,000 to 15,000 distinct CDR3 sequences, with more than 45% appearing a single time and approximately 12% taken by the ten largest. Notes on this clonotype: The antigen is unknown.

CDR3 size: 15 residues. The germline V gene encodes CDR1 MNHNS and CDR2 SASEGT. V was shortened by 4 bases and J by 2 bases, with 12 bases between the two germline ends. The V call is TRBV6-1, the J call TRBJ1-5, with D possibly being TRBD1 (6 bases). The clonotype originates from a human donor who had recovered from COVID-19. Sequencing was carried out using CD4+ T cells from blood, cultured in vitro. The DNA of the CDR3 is TGTGCCAGCAGTGGGGGTACAGGGCGCAATCAGCCCCAGCATTTT. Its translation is CASSGGTGRNQPQHF.